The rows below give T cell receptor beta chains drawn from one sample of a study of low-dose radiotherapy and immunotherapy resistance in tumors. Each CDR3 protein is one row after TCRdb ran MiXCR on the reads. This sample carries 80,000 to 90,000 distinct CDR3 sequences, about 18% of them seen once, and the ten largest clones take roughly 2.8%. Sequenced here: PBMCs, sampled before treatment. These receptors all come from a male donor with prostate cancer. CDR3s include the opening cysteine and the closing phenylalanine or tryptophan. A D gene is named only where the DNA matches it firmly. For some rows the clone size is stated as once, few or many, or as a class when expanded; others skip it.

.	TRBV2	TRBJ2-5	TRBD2	TGTGCCAGCCGTTCTCTAGCGGGGGCTGTCGAGACCCAGTACTTC	CASRSLAGAVETQYF
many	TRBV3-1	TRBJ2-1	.	TGTGCCAGCAGCCAAGATAATGTGGGGAATGAGCAGTTCTTC	CASSQDNVGNEQFF
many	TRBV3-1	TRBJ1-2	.	TGTGCCAGCAGGGAACCGGGACGGAACTATGGCTACACCTTC	CASREPGRNYGYTF
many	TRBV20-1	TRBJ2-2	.	TGCAGTGCTAGAGACAGGATCCAAAAGCCCGGGGAGCTGTTTTTT	CSARDRIQKPGELFF
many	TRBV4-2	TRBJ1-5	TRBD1	TGTGCCAGCAGCCAAGGGACAGGTGGTCAGCCCCAGCATTTT	CASSQGTGGQPQHF
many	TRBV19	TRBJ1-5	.	TGTGCCAGTAGTATCACGGGGATCGGTCAGCCCCAGCATTTT	CASSITGIGQPQHF
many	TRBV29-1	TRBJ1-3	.	TGCAGCGTTACCCAACCGGGGGGAAACACCATATATTTT	CSVTQPGGNTIYF
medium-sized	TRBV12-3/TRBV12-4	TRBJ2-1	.	TGTGCCAGCAGCGGACCCACCCCATCGGAGGTGTACGGTGAGCAGTTCTTC	CASSGPTPSEVYGEQFF
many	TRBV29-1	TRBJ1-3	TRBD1	TGCAGCGGGGACAGCGGATCTCACTCTGGAAACACCATATATTTT	CSGDSGSHSGNTIYF
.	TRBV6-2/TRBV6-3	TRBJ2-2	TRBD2	TGTGCCAGCATAACGGGGGGGCCTGGAACCGGGGAGCTGTTTTTT	CASITGGPGTGELFF
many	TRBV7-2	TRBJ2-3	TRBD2	TGTGCCAGCAGCTCCTCCCCTAGCGGTACGCAGTATTTT	CASSSSPSGTQYF
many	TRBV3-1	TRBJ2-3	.	TGTGCCAGCAGCTCCCGGACTGGAACCAGCACAGATACGCAGTATTTT	CASSSRTGTSTDTQYF
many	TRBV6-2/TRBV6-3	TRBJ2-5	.	TGTGCCAGCAGTGTAGGGGGGCTGAAAGAGACCCAGTACTTC	CASSVGGLKETQYF
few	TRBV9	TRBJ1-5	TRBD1	TGTGCCAGCAGCGCTGGGAGGGGGCGACAGCCCCAGCATTTT	CASSAGRGRQPQHF
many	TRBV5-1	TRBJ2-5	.	TGCGCCAGCAGCTTGGAGTCTCGGAGGGGTCCTCAGTACTTC	CASSLESRRGPQYF
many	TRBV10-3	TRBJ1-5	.	TGTGCCATCAGTGAAAGTAAAGGGCAATTTTCGCCCCAGCATTTT	CAISESKGQFSPQHF